One and the same sample provided the 31 T cell receptor beta chains below, sequenced in a study of T cell responses to AZD1222 COVID-19 vaccine. This table comes from immunoSEQ multiplex PCR, and its TCRdb copy is limited to in-frame clones, with some not included. Here the sample spans more than 25,000 clones, around 86% being singletons. This specimen consisted of peripheral blood, obtained on day 0 of AZD1222 vaccination. The receptors stem from an adult in good health.

V and J are TRBV6-5 and TRBJ1-5; D not certain. V was pared by 5 bases and J by 3 bases, with 8 bases between. The CDR3 spans 13 residues. Germline-derived CDR1 and CDR2 are MNHEY and SVGAGI. The DNA for the CDR3 is TGTGCCAGCAGTAACAGCTACAATCAGCCCCAGCATTTT. Residues: CASSNSYNQPQHF.

The chain uses TRBV7-9 and TRBJ2-7; 10 bases agree with TRBD1. The CDR3 has 15 amino acids. The ends lost 5 bases at V and 4 bases at J; junction bases unmatched: 8. Germline V CDR1 and CDR2: SEHNR, FQNEAQ (reference sequence). CDR3 protein: CASSPRTGGRYEQYF. The CDR3 nucleotides are TGTGCCAGCAGCCCCCGGACAGGGGGAAGATACGAGCAGTACTTC.

Only a few counts were recorded for this clone. In DNA, the CDR3 is TGCGCCAGCATCCTGGGGGGCGGGGGCTCCTACAATGAGCAGTTCTTC. Its translation: CASILGGGGSYNEQFF. The chain carries TRBV5-1 and TRBJ2-1; a possible D gene is TRBD2 (7 bases). Trimming left V 6 bases short and J 0 bases short, with 16 bases between. This CDR3 has 16 amino acids. Looked up from germline, CDR1 is SGHRS and CDR2 is YFSETQ. The variable domain in full, completed from reference TRBV5-1 and TRBJ2-1, reads KAGVTQTPRYLIKTRGQQVTLSCSPISGHRSVSWYQQTPGQGLQFLFEYFSETQRNKGNFPGRFSGRQFSNSRSEMNVSTLELGDSALYLCASILGGGGSYNEQFFGPGTRLTVL.

The chain links TRBV4-1 to TRBJ2-5; possible D gene TRBD2, 6 bases. The V and J ends lost 1 base and 4 bases respectively, with 10 bases between them. From germline, CDR1 is MGHRA and CDR2 YSYEKL. This CDR3 is 14 amino acids long. CDR3 in DNA: TGCGCCAGCAGCCAAGGGAGGAGGGGAGAGACCCAGTACTTC. This gives the protein CASSQGRRGETQYF.

The chain carries TRBV10-3 and TRBJ1-4; D unresolved. CDR1 and CDR2 (germline): ENHRY, SYGVKD. CDR3 length: 12 residues. With 10 bases removed from V and 7 bases from J, the gap between germline ends came to 13 bases. This chain's CDR3 is CARPLRTEKLFF. The CDR3 bases are TGTGCCAGACCTCTAAGGACTGAAAAACTGTTTTTT.

The chain couples TRBV6-5 to TRBJ2-7; 7 bases agree with TRBD1. The CDR3 spans 15 residues. CDR1 MNHEY and CDR2 SVGAGI come from the germline V gene. Trimming removed 8 bases from V and 2 bases from J; junction bases left unmatched: 12. CDR3 nucleotides: TGTGCCAGCCACGCTCAGGGGGATGGTACCTACGAGCAGTACTTC. It yields the protein CASHAQGDGTYEQYF.

This clone came up once. This chain links TRBV6-1 with TRBJ2-3; D is ambiguous. CDR1 and CDR2 from the germline V gene are MNHNS and SASEGT. V was shortened by 3 bases and J by 2 bases, with 6 bases between the two germline ends. The CDR3 is made up of 13 amino acids. The CDR3 DNA reads as TGTGCCAGCAGTGAGGGCAACACAGATACGCAGTATTTT. Residues: CASSEGNTDTQYF.

CDR3 loop: CASSEVEGLMAWTEAFF. Here the CDR3 DNA reads TGTGCCAGCAGTGAAGTGGAGGGGTTAATGGCGTGGACTGAAGCTTTCTTT. This chain uses TRBV2 with TRBJ1-1, with a possible D match to TRBD1 (5 bases). The CDR3 is 17 amino acids. Trimming removed 1 base from V and 5 bases from J, with 20 bases in between. The germline gives CDR1 SNHLY, CDR2 FYNNEI. The whole variable domain, remainder taken from reference TRBV2 and TRBJ1-1, is EPEVTQTPSHQVTQMGQEVILRCVPISNHLYFYWYRQILGQKVEFLVSFYNNEISEKSEIFDDQFSVERPDGSNFTLKIRSTKLEDSAMYFCASSEVEGLMAWTEAFFGQGTRLTVV.

This sequence joins TRBV11-2 and TRBJ2-7, with no clear D. The CDR3 covers 11 residues. Germline V gene lookup returns CDR1 SGHAT and CDR2 FQNNGV. V was cut by 3 bases and J by 7 bases, with 7 bases left in between. This CDR3 is CASSFELEQYF. Here the CDR3 DNA reads TGTGCCAGCAGCTTTGAGCTGGAGCAGTACTTC.

The V gene is TRBV28, the J gene TRBJ2-7, with D tentatively TRBD1 (5 bases). V was cut by 7 bases and J by 6 bases, with 19 bases left in between. The CDR3 consists of 14 residues. Germline V gene lookup returns CDR1 MDHEN and CDR2 SYDVKM. The CDR3 sequence: CASNSRVFVTEQYF. The DNA for the CDR3 is TGTGCCAGCAACTCCAGGGTTTTCGTCACCGAGCAGTACTTC.

The chain joins TRBV28 to TRBJ2-7; no clear D. Germline V lookup: CDR1 MDHEN, CDR2 SYDVKM. This CDR3 has 17 residues. V was trimmed by 6 bases and J by 7 bases, leaving 28 bases between them. CDR3 DNA sequence: TGTGCCAGCAGCACCAGCTTGTGGTCTGGGGATTTGGGAGAGCAGTACTTC. Translating it yields CASSTSLWSGDLGEQYF.

Written as DNA, the CDR3 is TGCGCCAGCAGTCCGACCGGGACTAGCGATCTAAGGGAGGAGCAGTTCTTC. Translation gives CASSPTGTSDLREEQFF. The chain carries TRBV5-1 and TRBJ2-1; 10 bases agree with TRBD2. The V gene's germline CDR1 is SGHRS and CDR2 YFSETQ. CDR3 length equals 17 residues. J was trimmed by 10 bases and V by 5 bases; bases with no gene match: 18.

The chain has TRBV6-5 and TRBJ1-3; D is uncertain. CDR1 and CDR2 from the germline V gene are MNHEY and SVGAGI. V lost 8 bases to trimming and J lost 0 bases, with 8 bases between them. The CDR3 sequence is 13 residues long. CDR3 loop: CASQRSSGNTIYF. The CDR3 DNA is TGTGCCAGCCAGCGGAGCTCTGGAAACACCATATATTTT.

CDR3 in amino acids: CASSRPRGGSSDEQFF. In DNA, the CDR3 is TGTGCCAGCAGCCGACCCCGGGGGGGGAGTAGCGATGAGCAGTTCTTC. The chain has TRBV11-2 and TRBJ2-1; 8 positions agree with TRBD2. Germline trimming cut 5 bases from V and 8 bases from J; bases unmatched to any gene: 14. There are 16 residues in the CDR3. Germline V gives CDR1 SGHAT, CDR2 FQNNGV.

V and J are TRBV19 and TRBJ2-7, with 9 bases lining up with TRBD1. Trimming took 4 bases from V and 5 from J; bases not matched to a gene: 9. Germline loops: CDR1 LNHDA, CDR2 SQIVND (reference sequence). The CDR3 consists of 15 residues. CDR3 coding DNA: TGTGCCAGTAGTACTCTGACAGGGGGAGGCCACGAGCAGTACTTC. Its translation: CASSTLTGGGHEQYF.

The rearrangement links TRBV27 to TRBJ2-2, with TRBD2 matching 15 bases. Looked up from germline, CDR1 is MNHEY and CDR2 is SMNVEV (reference sequence). The CDR3 covers 20 residues. Trimming removed 0 bases from V and 5 bases from J; junction bases left unmatched: 10. The chain's CDR3 is CASSLSAWTSGRAFTGELFF. The CDR3 DNA is TGTGCCAGCAGTTTATCCGCATGGACTAGCGGGAGGGCCTTTACCGGGGAGCTGTTTTTT.

The chain has TRBV19 and TRBJ1-5, with a tentative D call TRBD1 (6 bases). Deletions cut 3 bases from V and 9 bases from J, with 18 bases between. The CDR3 covers 15 residues. Germline assignment: CDR1 LNHDA and CDR2 SQIVND (reference sequence). The CDR3 loop reads CASSMTGNVNGPQHF. The DNA for the CDR3 is TGTGCCAGTAGTATGACAGGAAACGTGAATGGGCCCCAGCATTTT.

The chain recombines TRBV7-2 with TRBJ2-3, with 11 positions matching TRBD2. Per the germline V gene, CDR1 is SGHTA and CDR2 is FQGNSA. CDR3 size: 16 residues. V trimming: 1 base; J trimming: 3 bases; junction bases outside the gene matches: 3. DNA for the CDR3: TGTGCCAGCAGCTTAGTAGCGGGAGGGGTAACAGATACGCAGTATTTT. As protein: CASSLVAGGVTDTQYF.

The chain couples TRBV3-1 (or the pseudogene TRBV3-2) to TRBJ1-2; the D gene is possibly TRBD1 (5 bases). V lost 2 bases, J lost 5 bases, and 12 bases lay in between. Germline loops: CDR1 LGHDT, CDR2 YNNKEL (reference sequence). The CDR3 totals 14 residues. In DNA, the CDR3 is TGTGCCAGCAGCCAATTGGACACAATGTATGGCTACACCTTC. Protein product: CASSQLDTMYGYTF.

V usage is TRBV2 and J usage is TRBJ2-6, with 10 bases that match TRBD1. Germline lookup yields CDR1 SNHLY and CDR2 FYNNEI. The V gene end was trimmed by 7 bases and the J gene end by 0 bases; junction bases not matched to a gene: 9. This CDR3 spans 18 amino acids. CDR3 residues: CASIRPGQGLSGANVLTF. The CDR3 DNA reads as TGTGCCAGCATTCGACCGGGACAGGGGCTCTCTGGGGCCAACGTCCTGACTTTC.

V and J are TRBV19 and TRBJ1-4; D gene uncertain. Trimming shortened V by 5 bases and J by 5 bases, and 6 bases separated the two germline ends. This CDR3 comprises 12 residues. Germline V gene lookup returns CDR1 LNHDA and CDR2 SQIVND (reference sequence). The CDR3, as DNA: TGTGCCAGTAGTGGCCACAATGAAAAACTGTTTTTT. It translates to CASSGHNEKLFF.

J is TRBJ2-3 and V is TRBV5-1; 7 nucleotides line up with TRBD1. CDR1 is SGHRS and CDR2 is YFSETQ in the germline V gene. V was clipped by 4 bases and J by 2 bases; unmatched bases: 7. The CDR3 runs 15 residues. CDR3 region: CASSATGQITDTQYF. The CDR3 DNA follows: TGCGCCAGCAGCGCGACGGGACAGATCACAGATACGCAGTATTTT.

V is TRBV19 and J is TRBJ2-1, with 7 positions matching TRBD1. There are 14 residues in the CDR3. The germline CDR1 and CDR2 sequences are LNHDA and SQIVND (reference sequence). Trimming cost V 5 bases and J 4 bases; bases outside gene matches: 5. In DNA, the CDR3 is TGTGCCAGTAGTGTGGGACAGATATACAATGAGCAGTTCTTC. This encodes CASSVGQIYNEQFF.

The V call is TRBV27, the J call TRBJ2-7; D is possibly TRBD1 (6 bases). This CDR3 spans 14 amino acids. The V and J ends lost 8 bases and 3 bases respectively, with 17 bases between them. CDR1 is MNHEY and CDR2 is SMNVEV in the germline V gene (reference sequence). CDR3 bases: TGTGCCAGCGGGTTTGGGACATCTTTCTACGAGCAGTACTTC. Its translation is CASGFGTSFYEQYF.

In this sample, this clone turned up once. The chain is built from TRBV6-5 and TRBJ2-3, with 7 bases identical to TRBD2. The CDR3 totals 13 residues. Germline loops: CDR1 MNHEY, CDR2 SVGAGI. With V trimmed by 6 bases and J by 8 bases, 8 bases remained unmatched. CDR3 region: CASRQGLVGTQYF. The CDR3 DNA reads as TGTGCCAGCAGACAAGGACTAGTCGGTACGCAGTATTTT.

The genes are TRBV18 and TRBJ2-2; no reliable D call. Trimming took 0 bases from V and 3 from J, leaving 14 bases between them. Germline CDR1 reads KGHSH; CDR2 reads LQKENI. CDR3 length: 17 amino acids. The CDR3 bases are TGTGCCAGCTCACCACCATCCCCCCTCGATGACACCGGGGAGCTGTTTTTT. Translation gives CASSPPSPLDDTGELFF.

This clone was seen once. V and J are TRBV7-2 and TRBJ2-5, with TRBD1 identical over 7 bases. This CDR3 spans 14 amino acids. V lost 5 bases, J lost 4 bases, and 7 bases stayed unmatched. Germline lookup yields CDR1 SGHTA and CDR2 FQGNSA. The CDR3 here is CASSPRQGRETQYF. CDR3 nucleotide sequence: TGTGCCAGCAGCCCCAGACAGGGAAGAGAGACCCAGTACTTC.

This clone was counted a single time. This rearrangement joins TRBV19 to TRBJ2-1, with 10 bases that match TRBD1. V shed 0 bases and J 7 bases; nucleotides not matched to a gene: 6. CDR1 and CDR2 (germline): LNHDA, SQIVND (reference sequence). The CDR3 loop spans 16 amino acids. The CDR3 DNA reads TGTGCCAGTAGTATAGATTCGACAGGGGGCGGGAATGAGCAGTTCTTC. As protein: CASSIDSTGGGNEQFF.

This chain uses TRBV28 with TRBJ2-3; no definite D call. The V end was cut by 6 bases, the J end by 1 base, with 14 bases between. CDR1 and CDR2 (germline): MDHEN, SYDVKM. CDR3 length equals 15 residues. The chain's CDR3 is CASRRTGGGTDTQYF. The CDR3 DNA follows: TGTGCCAGCAGGCGCACCGGTGGGGGCACAGATACGCAGTATTTT.

The chain carries TRBV5-4 and TRBJ2-7; D uncertain. Per the germline V gene, CDR1 is SGHNT and CDR2 is YYREEE (reference sequence). V gave up 4 bases and J gave up 7 bases, with 21 bases separating them. The length of the CDR3 is 15 residues. CDR3 amino acids: CASSNTPLGLREQYF. The CDR3 DNA reads TGTGCCAGCAGCAATACACCGCTGGGGTTGCGGGAGCAGTACTTC.

The rearrangement uses TRBV20-1 and TRBJ2-1, with TRBD1 matching 9 bases. In germline, CDR1 is DFQATT, CDR2 SNEGSKA (reference sequence). Trimming at V came to 3 bases and at J to 2 bases, leaving 8 bases not matched to a gene. The CDR3 contains 16 residues. The CDR3 DNA is TGCAGTGCTAGTGGTTACCGGGACAGGGCCTACAATGAGCAGTTCTTC. This gives the protein CSASGYRDRAYNEQFF.